A selection of T cell receptor beta chains follows, all from one sample in a study of T cells in Graves' hyperthyroidism and ophthalmopathy. TCRdb analysed the multiplex PCR reads with MiXCR anew, one entry per CDR3 protein. The data show about 360,000 distinct CDR3 sequences, under 15% seen once. Specimen: blood. Every receptor here comes from a woman between 18 and 30 years old with Graves' hyperthyroidism. CDR3s include the opening cysteine and the closing phenylalanine or tryptophan. A D gene is named only where the DNA matches it firmly. Rows give clone size only sometimes, using once, few, many, or a class for an expanded clone.

V: TRBV4-3; J: TRBJ1-3; size: NA; D: NA; CDR3: CASSQDLYSGNTIYF; DNA: TGCGCCAGCAGCCAAGATCTGTACTCTGGAAACACCATATATTTT
V: TRBV2; J: TRBJ2-7; size: few; D: NA; CDR3: CASSEARTGVLGEQYF; DNA: TGTGCCAGCAGTGAAGCGCGTACCGGGGTTTTGGGCGAGCAGTACTTC
V: TRBV6-1; J: TRBJ2-1; size: many; D: TRBD1; CDR3: CASSFAGGGHNEQFF; DNA: TGTGCCAGCAGTTTCGCAGGGGGCGGTCACAATGAGCAGTTCTTC
V: TRBV27; J: TRBJ2-3; size: NA; D: NA; CDR3: CASSLSGWADTQYF; DNA: TGTGCCAGCAGTTTATCGGGGTGGGCAGATACGCAGTATTTT
V: TRBV3-1; J: TRBJ2-5; size: many; D: NA; CDR3: CASSPRRGRGGQETQYF; DNA: TGTGCCAGCAGCCCTAGGCGGGGGCGAGGGGGGCAAGAGACCCAGTACTTC
V: TRBV20-1; J: TRBJ1-4; size: many; D: NA; CDR3: CSARDQRSNEKLFF; DNA: TGCAGTGCTAGAGATCAGAGGAGTAATGAAAAACTGTTTTTT
V: TRBV28; J: TRBJ1-1; size: many; D: TRBD1; CDR3: CASSVPGQGTTEAFF; DNA: TGTGCCAGCAGTGTACCGGGACAGGGAACAACTGAAGCTTTCTTT
V: TRBV15; J: TRBJ2-3; size: many; D: NA; CDR3: CATSSLYTDTQYF; DNA: TGTGCCACCAGCAGCCTCTACACAGATACGCAGTATTTT
V: TRBV28; J: TRBJ2-1; size: many; D: NA; CDR3: CASKPDSLNNEQFF; DNA: TGTGCCAGCAAGCCCGACAGCTTAAACAATGAGCAGTTCTTC
V: TRBV5-4; J: TRBJ2-1; size: few; D: NA; CDR3: CASRDGSVGEQFF; DNA: TGTGCCAGCAGAGACGGATCCGTAGGTGAGCAGTTCTTC
V: TRBV18; J: TRBJ2-2; size: NA; D: NA; CDR3: CASSPLSSGELFF; DNA: TGTGCCAGCTCACCATTAAGTTCCGGGGAGCTGTTTTTT
V: TRBV6-1; J: TRBJ2-1; size: many; D: TRBD2; CDR3: CASRRLAGGYNEQFF; DNA: TGTGCCAGCAGACGACTAGCGGGGGGTTACAATGAGCAGTTCTTC
V: TRBV25-1; J: TRBJ1-4; size: NA; D: NA; CDR3: CASSEGRLREKLFF; DNA: TGTGCCAGCAGTGAAGGACGCCTTAGAGAAAAACTGTTTTTT
V: TRBV20-1; J: TRBJ2-2; size: many; D: NA; CDR3: CSARFPGLNTGELFF; DNA: TGCAGTGCTAGGTTTCCCGGATTGAACACCGGGGAGCTGTTTTTT
V: TRBV12-3/TRBV12-4; J: TRBJ2-3; size: many; D: NA; CDR3: CASSLFIRTPSSTDTQYF; DNA: TGTGCCAGCAGTTTATTCATCAGAACACCCTCTAGCACAGATACGCAGTATTTT
V: TRBV28; J: TRBJ2-7; size: many; D: NA; CDR3: CASSPGTGLGEGRVQYF; DNA: TGTGCCAGCAGCCCCGGCACAGGGTTGGGGGAGGGCCGGGTGCAGTACTTC
V: TRBV7-3; J: TRBJ2-3; size: many; D: TRBD2; CDR3: CASSLSQRGSTDTQYF; DNA: TGTGCCAGCAGCTTATCACAGCGGGGTAGCACAGATACGCAGTATTTT
V: TRBV9; J: TRBJ1-3; size: few; D: NA; CDR3: CASRGDEDTIYF; DNA: TGTGCCAGCAGGGGGGACGAAGACACCATATATTTT
V: TRBV7-9; J: TRBJ2-7; size: NA; D: NA; CDR3: CASTRQSSYEQYF; DNA: TGTGCCAGCACCCGACAGTCTTCCTACGAGCAGTACTTC
V: TRBV18; J: TRBJ1-6; size: many; D: NA; CDR3: CASSPWEGNSPLHF; DNA: TGTGCCAGCTCACCATGGGAGGGTAATTCACCCCTCCACTTT
V: TRBV11-2; J: TRBJ2-4; size: many; D: NA; CDR3: CASSLQYQNIQYF; DNA: TGTGCCAGCAGCTTACAATACCAAAACATTCAGTACTTC
V: TRBV12-3/TRBV12-4; J: TRBJ2-7; size: many; D: TRBD2; CDR3: CASSSRGGTASSYEQYF; DNA: TGTGCCAGCAGTTCGCGGGGGGGGACAGCGAGCTCCTACGAGCAGTACTTC
V: TRBV19; J: TRBJ2-1; size: many; D: TRBD2; CDR3: CASSMPQGLGNNEQFF; DNA: TGTGCCAGTAGTATGCCGCAGGGACTAGGGAACAATGAGCAGTTCTTC
V: TRBV28; J: TRBJ2-2; size: NA; D: TRBD2; CDR3: CASSPIGLAGVGWELFF; DNA: TGTGCCAGCAGCCCTATCGGACTAGCGGGAGTAGGCTGGGAGCTGTTTTTT
V: TRBV12-3/TRBV12-4; J: TRBJ1-5; size: many; D: NA; CDR3: CASRTDNSNQPQHF; DNA: TGTGCCAGCAGGACAGACAATAGCAATCAGCCCCAGCATTTT
V: TRBV7-9; J: TRBJ2-3; size: many; D: NA; CDR3: CASSAWLTSTDTQYF; DNA: TGTGCCAGCAGCGCTTGGTTGACTAGCACAGATACGCAGTATTTT
V: TRBV19; J: TRBJ2-5; size: many; D: NA; CDR3: CASSSSRGAQETQYF; DNA: TGTGCCAGTAGTAGCAGCCGAGGGGCTCAAGAGACCCAGTACTTC
V: TRBV7-2; J: TRBJ2-7; size: once; D: TRBD2; CDR3: CASSFLSGGASGTYEQYF; DNA: TGTGCCAGCAGCTTCCTATCCGGGGGGGCTAGCGGAACCTACGAGCAGTACTTC
V: TRBV6-4; J: TRBJ2-2; size: NA; D: NA; CDR3: CASSDIGGTGELFF; DNA: TGTGCCAGCAGTGATATAGGGGGTACCGGGGAGCTGTTTTTT
V: TRBV6-1; J: TRBJ2-7; size: NA; D: NA; CDR3: CASSSGEAPQHEQYF; DNA: TGTGCCAGCAGTTCCGGGGAGGCTCCGCAGCACGAGCAGTACTTC
V: TRBV6-5; J: TRBJ1-5; size: many; D: NA; CDR3: CASSYSRMGNQPQHF; DNA: TGTGCCAGCAGTTACTCGAGGATGGGCAATCAGCCCCAGCATTTT
V: TRBV9; J: TRBJ2-5; size: many; D: NA; CDR3: CASSVVGQETQYF; DNA: TGTGCCAGCAGCGTAGTGGGCCAAGAGACCCAGTACTTC
V: TRBV5-5; J: TRBJ1-2; size: NA; D: NA; CDR3: CASSPQMWQFDGYTF; DNA: TGTGCCAGCAGCCCCCAAATGTGGCAGTTCGATGGCTACACCTTC
V: TRBV4-3; J: TRBJ2-1; size: many; D: NA; CDR3: CASSHRFNRGGEQFF; DNA: TGCGCCAGCAGCCATCGATTCAATCGGGGCGGTGAGCAGTTCTTC
V: TRBV19; J: TRBJ1-2; size: NA; D: NA; CDR3: CASTPTPNYGYTF; DNA: TGTGCCAGTACGCCAACTCCTAACTATGGCTACACCTTC
V: TRBV24-1; J: TRBJ2-3; size: many; D: NA; CDR3: CATSSADTQYF; DNA: TGTGCCACCAGCTCGGCAGATACGCAGTATTTT
V: TRBV19; J: TRBJ1-6; size: NA; D: NA; CDR3: CASSAGHSLSPNSPLHF; DNA: TGTGCCAGTAGTGCCGGCCATTCACTCTCTCCTAATTCACCCCTCCACTTT
V: TRBV7-9; J: TRBJ2-3; size: many; D: NA; CDR3: CASSLGTQADTQYF; DNA: TGTGCCAGCAGCTTAGGGACGCAAGCAGATACGCAGTATTTT
V: TRBV9; J: TRBJ2-1; size: few; D: NA; CDR3: CASSAPILGNEQFF; DNA: TGTGCCAGCAGCGCGCCGATACTAGGCAATGAGCAGTTCTTC
V: TRBV3-1; J: TRBJ2-1; size: few; D: TRBD2; CDR3: CASSHLGIAGPPPPDSYNEQFF; DNA: TGTGCCAGCAGCCACCTAGGTATAGCGGGGCCTCCACCCCCAGACTCCTACAATGAGCAGTTCTTC
V: TRBV28; J: TRBJ1-3; size: NA; D: TRBD1; CDR3: CASSFRGGRGNTIYF; DNA: TGTGCCAGCAGTTTCCGAGGGGGCAGGGGAAACACCATATATTTT
V: TRBV5-1; J: TRBJ1-4; size: few; D: NA; CDR3: CASSAIRGTNEKLFF; DNA: TGCGCCAGCAGCGCAATCAGGGGAACTAATGAAAAACTGTTTTTT
V: TRBV6-2/TRBV6-3; J: TRBJ2-3; size: many; D: NA; CDR3: CASSQRPGVPDTQYF; DNA: TGTGCCAGCAGCCAGCGCCCAGGCGTCCCAGATACGCAGTATTTT
V: TRBV25-1; J: TRBJ1-2; size: few; D: TRBD1; CDR3: CASSYRTGSGYTF; DNA: TGTGCCAGCAGTTACCGGACAGGGTCTGGCTACACCTTC
V: TRBV24-1; J: TRBJ2-7; size: NA; D: NA; CDR3: CATSESATYEQYF; DNA: TGTGCCACCAGTGAGTCTGCGACCTACGAGCAGTACTTC
V: TRBV12-3/TRBV12-4; J: TRBJ2-3; size: many; D: NA; CDR3: CASSFQGGFTDTQYF; DNA: TGTGCCAGCAGTTTTCAGGGCGGCTTCACAGATACGCAGTATTTT
V: TRBV12-3/TRBV12-4; J: TRBJ2-3; size: few; D: NA; CDR3: CASREADTQYF; DNA: TGTGCCAGCAGGGAGGCGGATACGCAGTATTTT
V: TRBV29-1; J: TRBJ2-3; size: many; D: NA; CDR3: CSIRDLRGDTQYF; DNA: TGCAGCATCCGGGACTTGAGGGGGGATACGCAGTATTTT
V: TRBV30; J: TRBJ2-7; size: NA; D: TRBD1; CDR3: CAWRSWADRDSYEQYF; DNA: TGTGCCTGGAGATCCTGGGCGGACAGGGACTCCTACGAGCAGTACTTC
V: TRBV27; J: TRBJ2-7; size: NA; D: TRBD1; CDR3: CASSRTGNHEQYF; DNA: TGTGCCAGCAGCCGGACAGGAAATCACGAGCAGTACTTC